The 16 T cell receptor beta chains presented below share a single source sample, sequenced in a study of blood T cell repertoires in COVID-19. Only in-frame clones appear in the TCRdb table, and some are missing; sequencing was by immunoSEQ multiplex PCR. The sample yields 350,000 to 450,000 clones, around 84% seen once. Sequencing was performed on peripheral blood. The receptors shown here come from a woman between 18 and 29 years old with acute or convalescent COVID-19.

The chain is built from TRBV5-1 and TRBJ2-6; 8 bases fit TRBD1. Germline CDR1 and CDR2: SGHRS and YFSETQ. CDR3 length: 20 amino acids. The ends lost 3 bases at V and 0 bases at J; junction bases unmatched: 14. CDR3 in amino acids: CASSWGRVGQGSSGANVLTF. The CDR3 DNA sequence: TGCGCCAGCAGCTGGGGGCGGGTCGGACAGGGCAGCTCTGGGGCCAACGTCCTGACTTTC.

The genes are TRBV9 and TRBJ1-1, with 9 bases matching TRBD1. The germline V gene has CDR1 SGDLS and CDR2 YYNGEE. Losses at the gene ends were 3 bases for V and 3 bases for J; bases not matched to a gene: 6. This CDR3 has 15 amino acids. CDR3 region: CASSATGGSDTEAFF. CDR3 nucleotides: TGTGCCAGCAGCGCTACAGGGGGCTCGGACACTGAAGCTTTCTTT.

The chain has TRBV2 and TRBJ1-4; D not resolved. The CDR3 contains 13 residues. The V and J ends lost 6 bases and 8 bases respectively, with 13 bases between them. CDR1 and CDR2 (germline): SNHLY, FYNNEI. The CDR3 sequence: CASSSTALEKLFF. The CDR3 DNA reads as TGTGCCAGCAGCAGCACAGCCCTCGAAAAACTGTTTTTT.

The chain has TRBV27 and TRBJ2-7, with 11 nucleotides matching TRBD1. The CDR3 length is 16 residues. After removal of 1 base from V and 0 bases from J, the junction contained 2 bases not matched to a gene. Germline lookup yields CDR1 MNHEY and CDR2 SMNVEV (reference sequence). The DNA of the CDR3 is TGTGCCAGCAGTTTATGGGGACAGGGGGGCTCCTACGAGCAGTACTTC. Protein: CASSLWGQGGSYEQYF.

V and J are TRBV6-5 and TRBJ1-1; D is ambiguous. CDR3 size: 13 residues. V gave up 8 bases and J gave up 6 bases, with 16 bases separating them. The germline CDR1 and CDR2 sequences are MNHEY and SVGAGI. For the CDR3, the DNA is TGTGCCAGCTCCTCGACTCCTAACGCTGAAGCTTTCTTT. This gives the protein CASSSTPNAEAFF.

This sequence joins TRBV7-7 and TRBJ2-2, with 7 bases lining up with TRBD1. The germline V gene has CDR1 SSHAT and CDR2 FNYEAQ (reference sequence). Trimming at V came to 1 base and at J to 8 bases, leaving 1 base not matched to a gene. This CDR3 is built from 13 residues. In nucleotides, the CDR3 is TGTGCCAGCAGCTTAGACAGGGGTGGGGAGCTGTTTTTT. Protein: CASSLDRGGELFF.

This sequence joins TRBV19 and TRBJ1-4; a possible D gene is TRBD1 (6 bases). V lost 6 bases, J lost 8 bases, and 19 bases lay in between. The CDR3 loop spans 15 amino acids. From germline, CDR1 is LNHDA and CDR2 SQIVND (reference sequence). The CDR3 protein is CASRVQGIGQEKLFF. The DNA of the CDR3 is TGTGCCAGTAGGGTACAGGGAATCGGACAAGAAAAACTGTTTTTT.

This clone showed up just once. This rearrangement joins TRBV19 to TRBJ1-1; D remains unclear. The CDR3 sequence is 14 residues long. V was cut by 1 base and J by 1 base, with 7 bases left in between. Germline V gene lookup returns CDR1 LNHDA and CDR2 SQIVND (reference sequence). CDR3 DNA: TGTGCCAGTAGTATAGGGCAAAGGAACACTGAAGCTTTCTTT. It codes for CASSIGQRNTEAFF.

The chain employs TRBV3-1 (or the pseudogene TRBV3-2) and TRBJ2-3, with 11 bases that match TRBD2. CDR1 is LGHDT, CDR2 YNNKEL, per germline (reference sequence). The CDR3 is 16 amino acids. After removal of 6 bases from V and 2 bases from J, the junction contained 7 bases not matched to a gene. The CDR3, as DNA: TGTGCCAGCAGTCTTCTAGCGGGGGGCTTCACAGATACGCAGTATTTT. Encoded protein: CASSLLAGGFTDTQYF.

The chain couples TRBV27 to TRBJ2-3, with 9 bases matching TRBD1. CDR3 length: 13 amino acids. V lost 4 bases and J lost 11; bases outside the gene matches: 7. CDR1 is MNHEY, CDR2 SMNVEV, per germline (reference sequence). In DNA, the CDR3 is TGTGCCAGCAGTTCTACAGGACAGGGGAAGCAGTATTTT. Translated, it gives CASSSTGQGKQYF.

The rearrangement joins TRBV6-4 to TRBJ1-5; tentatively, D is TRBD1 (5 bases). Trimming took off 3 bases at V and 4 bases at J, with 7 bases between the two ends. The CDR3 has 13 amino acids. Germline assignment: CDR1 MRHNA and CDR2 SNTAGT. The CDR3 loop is CASSEQVNQPQHF. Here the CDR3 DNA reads TGTGCCAGCAGTGAACAGGTTAATCAGCCCCAGCATTTT.

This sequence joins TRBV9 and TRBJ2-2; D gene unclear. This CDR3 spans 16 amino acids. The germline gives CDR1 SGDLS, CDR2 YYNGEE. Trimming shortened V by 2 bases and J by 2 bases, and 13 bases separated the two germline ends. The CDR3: CASSVNVAGNTGELFF. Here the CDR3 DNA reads TGTGCCAGCAGCGTCAATGTGGCAGGAAACACCGGGGAGCTGTTTTTT.

The CDR3 loop is CASRGRGAKNIQYF. In DNA form, the CDR3 reads TGTGCCAGCAGGGGCAGGGGAGCCAAAAACATTCAGTACTTC. The rearrangement joins TRBV5-8 to TRBJ2-4; maybe TRBD1 (6 bases). The CDR3 totals 14 residues. CDR1 and CDR2 from the germline V gene are SGHTS and YDEGEE. Trimming left V 5 bases short and J 0 bases short, with 9 bases between. Full variable domain (missing parts from reference TRBV5-8 and TRBJ2-4): EAGVTQSPTHLIKTRGQQATLRCSPISGHTSVYWYQQALGLGLQFLLWYDEGEERNRGNFPPRFSGRQFPNYSSELNVNALELEDSALYLCASRGRGAKNIQYFGAGTRLSVL.

CDR3 sequence reads: CAWNSARVSGYTF. The DNA for the CDR3 is TGTGCCTGGAACTCCGCCAGGGTGAGTGGCTACACCTTC. The gene calls are TRBV30 and TRBJ1-2; tentative D call: TRBD1 (5 bases). CDR3 length: 13 amino acids. Per the germline V gene, CDR1 is GTSNPN and CDR2 is SVGIG (reference sequence). V dropped 4 bases and J dropped 7 bases, with 16 bases sitting between them.

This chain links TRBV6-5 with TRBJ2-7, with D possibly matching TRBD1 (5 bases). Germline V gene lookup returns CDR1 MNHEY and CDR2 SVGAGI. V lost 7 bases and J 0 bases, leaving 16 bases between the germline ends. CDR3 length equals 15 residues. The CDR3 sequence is CASKSRQGSSYEQYF. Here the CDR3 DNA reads TGTGCCAGCAAAAGCCGGCAGGGCAGCTCCTACGAGCAGTACTTC.

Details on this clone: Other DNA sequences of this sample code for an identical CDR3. CDR3 in DNA: TGTGCCAGCAGTTTATCGACTAGCGGGGGGTACAATGAGCAGTTCTTC. Protein: CASSLSTSGGYNEQFF. V and J are TRBV27 and TRBJ2-1; 13 nucleotides align to TRBD2. The V segment lost 0 bases and the J segment 4 bases; nucleotides outside the gene matches: 0. The germline V gene has CDR1 MNHEY and CDR2 SMNVEV (reference sequence). The CDR3 has 16 amino acids.